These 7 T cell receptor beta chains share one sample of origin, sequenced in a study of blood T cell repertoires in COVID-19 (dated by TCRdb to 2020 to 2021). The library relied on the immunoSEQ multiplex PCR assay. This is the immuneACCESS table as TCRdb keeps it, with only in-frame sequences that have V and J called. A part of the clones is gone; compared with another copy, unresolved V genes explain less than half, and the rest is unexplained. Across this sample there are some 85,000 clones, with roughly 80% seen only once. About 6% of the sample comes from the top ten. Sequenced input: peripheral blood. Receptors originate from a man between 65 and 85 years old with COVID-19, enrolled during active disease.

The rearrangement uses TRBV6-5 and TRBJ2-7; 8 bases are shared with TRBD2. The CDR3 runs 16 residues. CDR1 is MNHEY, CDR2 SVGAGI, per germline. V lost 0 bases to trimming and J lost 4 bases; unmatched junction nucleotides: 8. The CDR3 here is CASSYSPGGATYEQYF. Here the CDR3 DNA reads TGTGCCAGCAGTTACTCACCCGGGGGGGCAACTTACGAGCAGTACTTC.

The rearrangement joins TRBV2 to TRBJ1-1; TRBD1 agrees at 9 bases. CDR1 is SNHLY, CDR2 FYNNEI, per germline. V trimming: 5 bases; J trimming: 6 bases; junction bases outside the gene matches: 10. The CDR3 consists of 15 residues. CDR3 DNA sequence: TGTGCCAGCAGTCAATCCGACAGGGGGGGCGCTGAAGCTTTCTTT. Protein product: CASSQSDRGGAEAFF.

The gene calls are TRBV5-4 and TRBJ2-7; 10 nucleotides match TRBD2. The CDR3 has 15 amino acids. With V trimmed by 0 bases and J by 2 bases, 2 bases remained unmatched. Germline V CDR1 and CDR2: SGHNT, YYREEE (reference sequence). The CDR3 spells CASSLAGTSAYEQYF. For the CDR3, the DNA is TGTGCCAGCAGCTTGGCCGGGACTAGCGCCTACGAGCAGTACTTC. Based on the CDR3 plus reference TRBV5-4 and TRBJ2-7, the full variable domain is ETGVTQSPTHLIKTRGQQVTLRCSSQSGHNTVSWYQQALGQGPQFIFQYYREEENGRGNFPPRFSGLQFPNYSSELNVNALELDDSALYLCASSLAGTSAYEQYFGPGTRLTVT.

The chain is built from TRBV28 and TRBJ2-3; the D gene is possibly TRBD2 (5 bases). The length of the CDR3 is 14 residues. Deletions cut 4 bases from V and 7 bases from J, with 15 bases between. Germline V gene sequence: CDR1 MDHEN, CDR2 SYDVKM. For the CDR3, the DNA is TGTGCCAGCAGTTCCACGGGAATTCGGAATACGCAGTATTTT. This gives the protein CASSSTGIRNTQYF. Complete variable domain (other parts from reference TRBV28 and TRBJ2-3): DVKVTQSSRYLVKRTGEKVFLECVQDMDHENMFWYRQDPGLGLRLIYFSYDVKMKEKGDIPEGYSVSREKKERFSLILESASTNQTSMYLCASSSTGIRNTQYFGPGTRLTVL.

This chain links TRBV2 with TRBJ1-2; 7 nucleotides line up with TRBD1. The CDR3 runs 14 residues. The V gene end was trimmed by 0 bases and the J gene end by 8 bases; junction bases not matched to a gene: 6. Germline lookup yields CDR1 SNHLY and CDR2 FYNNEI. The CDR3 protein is CASSEADRPEGYTF. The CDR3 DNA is TGTGCCAGCAGTGAAGCGGACAGGCCTGAGGGCTACACCTTC.

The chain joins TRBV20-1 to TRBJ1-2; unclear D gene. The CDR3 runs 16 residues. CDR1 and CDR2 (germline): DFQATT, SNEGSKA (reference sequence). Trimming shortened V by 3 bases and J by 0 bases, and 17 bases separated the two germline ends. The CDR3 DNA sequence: TGCAGTGCTAGTACGAGAGAATGGTCAACTAACTATGGCTACACCTTC. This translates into CSASTREWSTNYGYTF.

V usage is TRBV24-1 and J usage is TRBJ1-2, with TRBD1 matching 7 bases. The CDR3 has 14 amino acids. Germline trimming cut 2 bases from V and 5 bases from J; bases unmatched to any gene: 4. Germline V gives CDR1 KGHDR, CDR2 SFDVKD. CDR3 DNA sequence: TGTGCCACCAGTGATTACGGACAGGTGTATGGCTACACCTTC. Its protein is CATSDYGQVYGYTF.